This T cell receptor beta chain was identified in a study of post-analysis software for immune sequencing data. Findings of the study overall: Controls had lower frequencies than patients of five or six TRBV segments, which included TRBV5-6, TRBV5-1 and TRBV20-1.

With regard to this clonotype: Its cognate antigen is unknown.

Germline assignment: CDR1 MNHEY and CDR2 SVGEGT. The CDR3 totals 17 residues. The V gene end was trimmed by 1 base and the J gene end by 4 bases; junction bases not matched to a gene: 9. Presence of unique molecular identifiers characterized the TCR beta cDNA libraries. Using its own MiXCR run on the PCR reads, TCRdb lists one record per CDR3 protein. The sample carries about 430,000 distinct CDR3 sequences, about 40% recorded once. This chain connects TRBV6-2 or TRBV6-3 to TRBJ2-3; 9 bases are shared with TRBD2. The receptor was isolated from a girl aged 2-9 years with multiple sclerosis. Sequencing was done on a sample of blood. This CDR3 reads CASSYLVAGEVPDTQYF. The DNA of the CDR3 is TGTGCCAGCAGTTACTTGGTAGCGGGAGAAGTCCCAGATACGCAGTATTTT.